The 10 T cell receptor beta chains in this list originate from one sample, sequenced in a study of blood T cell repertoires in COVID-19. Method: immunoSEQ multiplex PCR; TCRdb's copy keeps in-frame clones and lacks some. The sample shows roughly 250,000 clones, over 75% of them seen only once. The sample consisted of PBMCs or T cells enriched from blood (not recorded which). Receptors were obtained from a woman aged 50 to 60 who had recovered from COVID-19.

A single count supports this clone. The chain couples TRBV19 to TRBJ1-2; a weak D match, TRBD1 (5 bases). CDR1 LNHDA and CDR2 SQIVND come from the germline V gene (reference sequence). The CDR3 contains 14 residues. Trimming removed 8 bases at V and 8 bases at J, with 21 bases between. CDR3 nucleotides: TGTGCCAGTCTCCCTGGCGGGGGGTTCATGGGCTACACCTTC. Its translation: CASLPGGGFMGYTF. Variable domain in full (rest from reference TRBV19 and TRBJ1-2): DGGITQSPKYLFRKEGQNVTLSCEQNLNHDAMYWYRQDPGQGLRLIYYSQIVNDFQKGDIAEGYSVSREKKESFPLTVTSAQKNPTAFYLCASLPGGGFMGYTFGSGTRLTVV.

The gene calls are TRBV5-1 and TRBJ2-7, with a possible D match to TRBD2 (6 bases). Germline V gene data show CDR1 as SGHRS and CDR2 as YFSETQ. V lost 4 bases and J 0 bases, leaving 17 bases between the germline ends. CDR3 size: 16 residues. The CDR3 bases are TGCGCCAGCAGCCGGGATCCGGCGGGGAGCTCCTACGAGCAGTACTTC. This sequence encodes CASSRDPAGSSYEQYF. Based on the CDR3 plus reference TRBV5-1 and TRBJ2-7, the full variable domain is KAGVTQTPRYLIKTRGQQVTLSCSPISGHRSVSWYQQTPGQGLQFLFEYFSETQRNKGNFPGRFSGRQFSNSRSEMNVSTLELGDSALYLCASSRDPAGSSYEQYFGPGTRLTVT.

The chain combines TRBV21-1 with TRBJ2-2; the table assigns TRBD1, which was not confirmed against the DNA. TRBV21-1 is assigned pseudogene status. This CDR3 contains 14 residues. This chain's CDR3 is CASGEGANTGELFF. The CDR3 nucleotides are TGTGCCAGCGGCGAGGGGGCGAACACCGGGGAGCTGTTTTTT.

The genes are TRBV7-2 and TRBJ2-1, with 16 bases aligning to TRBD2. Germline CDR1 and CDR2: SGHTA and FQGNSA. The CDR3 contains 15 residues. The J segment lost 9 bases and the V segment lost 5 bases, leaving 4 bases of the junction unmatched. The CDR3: CASSTGLAGGREQFF. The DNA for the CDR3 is TGTGCCAGCAGCACGGGACTAGCGGGAGGGCGTGAGCAGTTCTTC.

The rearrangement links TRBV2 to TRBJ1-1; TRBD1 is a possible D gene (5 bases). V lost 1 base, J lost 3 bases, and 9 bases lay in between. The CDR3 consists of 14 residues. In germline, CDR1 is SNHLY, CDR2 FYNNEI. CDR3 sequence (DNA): TGTGCCAGCAGTGAAGTGGGGGGATACACTGAAGCTTTCTTT. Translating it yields CASSEVGGYTEAFF. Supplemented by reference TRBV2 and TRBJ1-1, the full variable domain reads EPEVTQTPSHQVTQMGQEVILRCVPISNHLYFYWYRQILGQKVEFLVSFYNNEISEKSEIFDDQFSVERPDGSNFTLKIRSTKLEDSAMYFCASSEVGGYTEAFFGQGTRLTVV.

CDR3 region: CASSPGSNSNQPQHF. The CDR3 DNA follows: TGTGCCAGCTCACCCGGGTCAAATAGCAATCAGCCCCAGCATTTT. The V and J genes are TRBV18 and TRBJ1-5; D is undetermined. The CDR3 covers 15 residues. Germline-derived CDR1 and CDR2 are KGHSH and LQKENI. Trimming took off 3 bases at V and 0 bases at J, with 9 bases between the two ends.

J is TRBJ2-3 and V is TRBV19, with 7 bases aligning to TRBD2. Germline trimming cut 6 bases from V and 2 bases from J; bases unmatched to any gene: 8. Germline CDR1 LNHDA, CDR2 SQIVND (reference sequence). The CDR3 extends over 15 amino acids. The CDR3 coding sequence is TGTGCCAGTAGGGGGGGGAGCAGCAACACAGATACGCAGTATTTT. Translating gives CASRGGSSNTDTQYF.

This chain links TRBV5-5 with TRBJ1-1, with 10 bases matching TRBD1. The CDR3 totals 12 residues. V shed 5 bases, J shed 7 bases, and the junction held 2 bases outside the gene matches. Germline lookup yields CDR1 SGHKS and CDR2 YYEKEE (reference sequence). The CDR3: CASRGTGVEAFF. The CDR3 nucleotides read TGTGCCAGCAGAGGGACAGGGGTTGAAGCTTTCTTT.

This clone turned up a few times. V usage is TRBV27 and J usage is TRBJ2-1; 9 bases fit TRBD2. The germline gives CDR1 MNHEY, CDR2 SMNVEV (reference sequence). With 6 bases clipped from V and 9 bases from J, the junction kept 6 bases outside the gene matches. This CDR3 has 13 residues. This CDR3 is CASRDSGSAEQFF. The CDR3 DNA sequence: TGTGCCAGCAGGGATAGCGGGAGTGCTGAGCAGTTCTTC.

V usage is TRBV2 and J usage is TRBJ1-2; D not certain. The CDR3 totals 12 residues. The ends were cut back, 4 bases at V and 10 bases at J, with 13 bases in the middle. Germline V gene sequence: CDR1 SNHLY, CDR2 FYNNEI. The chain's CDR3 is CASSGQVMFYTF. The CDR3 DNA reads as TGTGCCAGCAGTGGACAAGTTATGTTCTACACCTTC.